This T cell receptor (beta chain) appears in the sequencing data of a study of shared clonotypes between healthy human individuals. Concerning this clone: The junction departs from germline at one end; a sequencing error may be responsible.

The repertoire was sequenced with immunoSEQ multiplex PCR; TCRdb's copy has only in-frame clones and lacks some. The sample carries hundreds of thousands of clones, roughly four fifths recorded once. Germline V lookup: CDR1 SSHAT, CDR2 FNYEAQ (reference sequence). This CDR3 contains 15 residues. The receptor comes from a woman aged 35 to 49 in good health. Some clones in this sample may be carry-over from other donors' samples. The chain carries TRBV7-7 and TRBJ2-2; 8 bases align to TRBD2. The material sequenced was PBMCs. This CDR3 reads CASSLAGPNTGELFF. The CDR3 DNA reads as TGTGCTAGCAGCTTAGCGGGACCCAACACCGGGGAGCTGTTTTTT.